What follows are 29 T cell receptor beta chains derived from one specimen sequenced in a study of T cell repertoires in cytomegalovirus infection. One entry per CDR3 protein results from TCRdb running MiXCR on the reads. The table shows approximately 240,000 distinct CDR3 sequences, with 10% to 15% occurring only once. What was sequenced was PBMCs. These receptors originate from a human donor in good health (CMV status not recorded). Some clones in this sample may be carry-over from other donors' samples.

In its sample, this clonotype was seen many times. V usage is TRBV4-3 and J usage is TRBJ2-7; TRBD2 matches at 7 bases. The CDR3 is 13 residues long. Germline lookup yields CDR1 LGHNA and CDR2 YSLEER. J was trimmed by 4 bases and V by 4 bases; bases with no gene match: 4. The CDR3 sequence is CASSRREGYEQYF. The CDR3 coding sequence is TGCGCCAGCAGCCGCAGGGAGGGATACGAGCAGTACTTC.

In its sample, this clonotype was seen many times. This chain joins TRBV28 and TRBJ2-7; D not certain. CDR3 length: 15 amino acids. Per the germline V gene, CDR1 is MDHEN and CDR2 is SYDVKM. V was cut by 5 bases and J by 2 bases, with 16 bases left in between. CDR3 nucleotides: TGTGCCAGCAGTCCCCCTGGGGTTGTGGCCTACGAGCAGTACTTC. Translating gives CASSPPGVVAYEQYF.

This chain joins TRBV11-1 and TRBJ2-7; 7 nucleotides align to TRBD1. V shed 6 bases, J shed 2 bases, and the junction held 7 bases outside the gene matches. The CDR3 runs to 14 residues. Germline V gene sequence: CDR1 SGHAT, CDR2 FQDESV (reference sequence). This CDR3 reads CASRPQGIPYEQYF. CDR3 nucleotide sequence: TGTGCCAGCAGACCACAGGGGATCCCCTACGAGCAGTACTTC. Based on the CDR3 plus reference TRBV11-1 and TRBJ2-7, the full variable domain is EAEVAQSPRYKITEKSQAVAFWCDPISGHATLYWYRQILGQGPELLVQFQDESVVDDSQLPKDRFSAERLKGVDSTLKIQPAELGDSAMYLCASRPQGIPYEQYFGPGTRLTVT.

This clonotype has at least ten counts. This chain connects TRBV7-2 to TRBJ2-7, with 11 bases identical to TRBD1. The germline V gene encodes CDR1 SGHTA and CDR2 FQGNSA. This CDR3 has 13 residues. The J segment lost 6 bases and the V segment lost 5 bases, leaving 3 bases of the junction unmatched. CDR3 in amino acids: CASSLDRGLEQYF. The DNA of the CDR3 is TGTGCCAGCAGCCTGGACAGGGGGCTCGAGCAGTACTTC.

This clonotype came up a few times. The chain is built from TRBV20-1 and TRBJ1-6, with a weak D call TRBD1 (5 bases). Germline CDR1 and CDR2: DFQATT and SNEGSKA (reference sequence). Trimming took off 6 bases at V and 5 bases at J, with 20 bases between the two ends. The CDR3 consists of 16 residues. CDR3 DNA sequence: TGCAGTGCAACCCCCGGACTTTCAGGGAATAATTCACCCCTCCACTTT. Encoded protein: CSATPGLSGNNSPLHF.

This clonotype was seen many times. This chain links TRBV7-9 with TRBJ2-7; D is tentatively TRBD1 or TRBD2 (5 bases each). This CDR3 is 13 amino acids long. Per germline, CDR1 SEHNR and CDR2 FQNEAQ (reference sequence). V shed 2 bases and J shed 5 bases, with 10 bases lying between them. CDR3 DNA: TGTGCCAGCAGCTTACAGGGAGATCACGAGCAGTACTTC. It encodes CASSLQGDHEQYF.

This clonotype was counted ten times or more. The V gene is TRBV29-1, the J gene TRBJ2-5; 9 bases are a match to TRBD2. Germline-derived CDR1 and CDR2 are SQVTM and ANQGSEA. CDR3 length: 13 amino acids. V lost 6 bases to trimming and J lost 2 bases; unmatched junction nucleotides: 4. This CDR3 is CSVSTSGQETQYF. CDR3 bases: TGCAGCGTCTCGACTAGCGGTCAAGAGACCCAGTACTTC.

This clonotype was observed a few times. The chain recombines TRBV20-1 with TRBJ2-3, with 10 bases lining up with TRBD2. Unmatched junction bases numbered 7, after V lost 2 bases and J lost 5 bases. In germline, CDR1 is DFQATT, CDR2 SNEGSKA (reference sequence). This CDR3 spans 15 amino acids. In DNA form, the CDR3 reads TGCAGTGCTAGATGGGTAGCGGGGGGAGGAGATACGCAGTATTTT. Amino acid sequence: CSARWVAGGGDTQYF.

This clonotype was seen at least ten times. This chain uses TRBV7-2 with TRBJ2-5; D is uncertain. V lost 3 bases to trimming and J lost 1 base, with 6 bases between them. Germline V lookup: CDR1 SGHTA, CDR2 FQGNSA. The CDR3 is made up of 13 amino acids. The CDR3 loop is CASSFTPQETQYF. The CDR3, as DNA: TGTGCCAGCAGCTTTACACCCCAAGAGACCCAGTACTTC.

The genes are TRBV5-1 and TRBJ2-5, with 7 bases aligning to TRBD1. V trimming: 4 bases; J trimming: 1 base; junction bases outside the gene matches: 10. Germline CDR1 reads SGHRS; CDR2 reads YFSETQ. This CDR3 is 16 amino acids long. The CDR3 sequence: CASSNRQGRGQETQYF. CDR3 bases: TGCGCCAGCAGCAACCGACAGGGCCGGGGCCAAGAGACCCAGTACTTC. The full variable domain, with the rest looked up from reference TRBV5-1 and TRBJ2-5, is KAGVTQTPRYLIKTRGQQVTLSCSPISGHRSVSWYQQTPGQGLQFLFEYFSETQRNKGNFPGRFSGRQFSNSRSEMNVSTLELGDSALYLCASSNRQGRGQETQYFGPGTRLLVL.

This clonotype was detected a few times. The CDR3 region is CASSFWASSYNSPLHF. CDR3 nucleotide sequence: TGTGCCAGCAGCTTTTGGGCCAGCTCCTATAATTCACCCCTCCACTTT. The chain combines TRBV7-2 with TRBJ1-6; D gene unclear. Germline CDR1 is SGHTA and CDR2 is FQGNSA. This CDR3 is built from 16 residues. V gave up 3 bases and J gave up 0 bases, with 9 bases separating them.

This clonotype came up a few times. The rearrangement joins TRBV30 to TRBJ2-2; 13 bases are shared with TRBD2. Trimming took 2 bases from V and 7 from J; bases not matched to a gene: 7. This CDR3 comprises 16 residues. The germline V gene encodes CDR1 GTSNPN and CDR2 SVGIG (reference sequence). The CDR3, as DNA: TGTGCCTGGAGTTATCCGGGACTAGCGGGATACGGGGAGCTGTTTTTT. Its protein is CAWSYPGLAGYGELFF.

This clonotype was found many times. In DNA form, the CDR3 reads TGTGCCAGCAGCTTTGCGGGGGGGCAGGAGACCCAGTACTTC. Residues: CASSFAGGQETQYF. The chain recombines TRBV7-2 with TRBJ2-5, with 9 bases matching TRBD2. The CDR3 consists of 14 residues. With V trimmed by 3 bases and J by 5 bases, 4 bases remained unmatched. Per the germline V gene, CDR1 is SGHTA and CDR2 is FQGNSA.

This clonotype was recorded a few times. The genes are TRBV7-6 and TRBJ1-3; D ambiguous. The CDR3 covers 17 residues. Between the trimmed V and J ends, which lost 6 bases and 0 bases, there was a span of 18 bases. Germline V gene lookup returns CDR1 SGHVS and CDR2 FNYEAQ. The CDR3, as DNA: TGTGCCAGCAGTTTCTACTGGGCCCGCGACTCTGGAAACACCATATATTTT. It specifies CASSFYWARDSGNTIYF.

The J gene is TRBJ1-1, the V gene TRBV12-3 or TRBV12-4; D is unresolved. Trimming stripped 3 bases from V and 6 bases from J, with 11 bases between. This CDR3 region has 13 residues. CDR3: CASSFQASSEAFF. The CDR3 DNA is TGTGCCAGCAGTTTTCAGGCGTCCTCTGAAGCTTTCTTT.

This clonotype was detected ten times or more. V and J are TRBV12-3 or TRBV12-4 and TRBJ2-3; 13 bases map to TRBD2. The junction had 6 bases not matched to a gene; V was cut back by 1 base and J by 2 bases. This CDR3 is built from 18 residues. The CDR3: CASSLGQLAGGDTDTQYF. CDR3 sequence (DNA): TGTGCCAGCAGTTTAGGTCAACTAGCGGGAGGGGACACAGATACGCAGTATTTT.

This clonotype was observed a handful of times. J is TRBJ1-5 and V is TRBV19; 8 bases fit TRBD1. The CDR3 runs to 14 residues. The J segment lost 7 bases and the V segment lost 4 bases, leaving 6 bases of the junction unmatched. The germline V gene has CDR1 LNHDA and CDR2 SQIVND (reference sequence). The CDR3 DNA sequence: TGTGCCAGTAGTAGGATGACAGGGGCCCAGCCCCAGCATTTT. Its translation is CASSRMTGAQPQHF.

The table lists this clonotype with many counts. The rearrangement links TRBV11-2 to TRBJ2-2; D gene ambiguous. The germline V gene has CDR1 SGHAT and CDR2 FQNNGV. The CDR3 totals 13 residues. V dropped 5 bases and J dropped 6 bases, with 10 bases sitting between them. The CDR3 DNA reads TGTGCCAGCAGCCCAGCCGGCCCCGGGGAGCTGTTTTTT. This encodes CASSPAGPGELFF.

This clonotype was found many times. The V gene is TRBV6-6, the J gene TRBJ1-1, with 8 bases that match TRBD1. V lost 6 bases to trimming and J lost 5 bases; unmatched junction nucleotides: 11. Per the germline V gene, CDR1 is MNHNY and CDR2 is SVGAGI (reference sequence). The CDR3 consists of 15 residues. DNA of the CDR3: TGTGCCAGCAGGGTCTCGACAGGGGTCAGGACTGAAGCTTTCTTT. Its translation: CASRVSTGVRTEAFF.

This clonotype occurred many times. This chain joins TRBV7-2 and TRBJ2-3; TRBD2 matches at 13 bases. The CDR3 has 18 residues. Germline trimming cut 1 base from V and 4 bases from J; bases unmatched to any gene: 8. Germline CDR1 is SGHTA and CDR2 is FQGNSA. The CDR3 DNA reads as TGTGCCAGCAGCTTAGTCATAGGACTAGCGGGAGTAGCAGATACGCAGTATTTT. This translates into CASSLVIGLAGVADTQYF.

The chain is built from TRBV19 and TRBJ2-5; a possible D gene is TRBD1 (6 bases). In germline, CDR1 is LNHDA, CDR2 SQIVND (reference sequence). Deletions cut 3 bases from V and 3 bases from J, with 14 bases between. The CDR3 totals 15 residues. In DNA, the CDR3 is TGTGCCAGTAGTATTCCTCAGGGGAATAAAGAGACCCAGTACTTC. It yields the protein CASSIPQGNKETQYF.

V and J are TRBV29-1 and TRBJ2-5; D is ambiguous. V was trimmed by 3 bases and J by 5 bases, leaving 7 bases between them. Germline assignment: CDR1 SQVTM and CDR2 ANQGSEA. The CDR3 has 11 residues. CDR3 nucleotides: TGCAGCGTTGAGGAATCGGAGACCCAGTACTTC. Amino acids: CSVEESETQYF.

In its sample, this clonotype was seen many times. The chain joins TRBV28 to TRBJ2-7; possibly TRBD2 for D (5 bases). V lost 7 bases to trimming and J lost 5 bases, with 12 bases between them. This CDR3 is 12 amino acids long. Per germline, CDR1 MDHEN and CDR2 SYDVKM. As DNA, the CDR3 is TGTGCCAGCACCACCGGGATCGACGAGCAGTACTTC. This translates into CASTTGIDEQYF.

The chain links TRBV28 to TRBJ2-5; D perhaps matches TRBD2 (6 bases). CDR3 length: 16 amino acids. V lost 5 bases, J lost 1 base, and 17 bases lay in between. Looked up from germline, CDR1 is MDHEN and CDR2 is SYDVKM. CDR3 in DNA: TGTGCCAGCAGTGGTGGGGACTCCATTTTCCAAGAGACCCAGTACTTC. Translated, it gives CASSGGDSIFQETQYF.

In its sample, this clonotype was seen many times. V is TRBV7-8 and J is TRBJ2-3; 8 bases are a match to TRBD2. CDR1 is SGHVS, CDR2 FQNEAQ, per germline. CDR3 length equals 12 residues. With V trimmed by 7 bases and J by 5 bases, 2 bases remained unmatched. The CDR3 loop reads CASTLAGDTQYF. For the CDR3, the DNA is TGTGCCAGCACCCTAGCGGGAGATACGCAGTATTTT. The variable domain in full, with the rest retrieved from reference TRBV7-8 and TRBJ2-3, is GAGVSQSPRYKVAKRGQDVALRCDPISGHVSLFWYQQALGQGPEFLTYFQNEAQLDKSGLPSDRFFAERPEGSVSTLKIQRTQQEDSAVYLCASTLAGDTQYFGPGTRLTVL.

This clonotype was seen only once. With a much larger clone just one base away, this may be a read error. This CDR3 fails to terminate in the conserved phenylalanine or tryptophan, so it likely reflects a read error. The chain employs TRBV28 and TRBJ1-2, with 9 bases aligning to TRBD1. There are 15 residues in the CDR3. V lost 4 bases and J lost 2; bases outside the gene matches: 5. Germline CDR1 MDHEN, CDR2 SYDVKM. The CDR3 region is CASSSPGQGNYGYTV. CDR3 sequence (DNA): TGTGCCAGCAGTTCGCCCGGACAGGGGAACTATGGCTACACCGTC.

This chain links TRBV28 with TRBJ2-3; no firm D call. This CDR3 contains 14 residues. Germline V gives CDR1 MDHEN, CDR2 SYDVKM. Trimming took off 5 bases at V and 6 bases at J, with 15 bases between the two ends. CDR3 in DNA: TGTGCCAGCAGTCTCCACGCGGCGTGGGATACGCAGTATTTT. Amino acid sequence: CASSLHAAWDTQYF.

This clonotype was counted a few times. The chain's CDR3 is CSARGTSYEQYF. CDR3 coding DNA: TGCAGTGCTAGAGGGACTAGCTACGAGCAGTACTTC. V usage is TRBV20-1 and J usage is TRBJ2-7, with TRBD2 matching over 7 bases. The germline gives CDR1 DFQATT, CDR2 SNEGSKA (reference sequence). Germline trimming cut 1 base from V and 3 bases from J; bases unmatched to any gene: 0. The length of the CDR3 is 12 residues.

At least ten counts were recorded for this clonotype. The chain combines TRBV7-2 with TRBJ2-1; no reliable D call. The CDR3 runs 13 residues. In germline, CDR1 is SGHTA, CDR2 FQGNSA. V was pared by 1 base and J by 8 bases, with 9 bases between. CDR3 DNA sequence: TGTGCCAGCAGCTTAGGGATGGGTGATGAGCAGTTCTTC. This translates into CASSLGMGDEQFF.